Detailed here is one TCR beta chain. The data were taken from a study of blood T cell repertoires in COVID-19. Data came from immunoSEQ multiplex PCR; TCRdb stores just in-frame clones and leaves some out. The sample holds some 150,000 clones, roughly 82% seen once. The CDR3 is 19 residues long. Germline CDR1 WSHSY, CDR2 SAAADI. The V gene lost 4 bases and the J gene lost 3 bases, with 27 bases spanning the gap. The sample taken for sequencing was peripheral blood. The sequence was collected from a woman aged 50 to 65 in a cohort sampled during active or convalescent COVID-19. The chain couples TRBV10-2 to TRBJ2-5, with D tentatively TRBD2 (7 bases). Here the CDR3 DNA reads TGCGCCAGCAGTGGGCGAGGCGGGGGCCGTTCCCGATTAGAAGAGACCCAGTACTTC. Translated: CASSGRGGGRSRLEETQYF.